The 24 T cell receptor beta chains given below trace back to one sample, sequenced in a study of shared clonotypes between healthy human individuals. Naive CD8 cells lacked CD45RO and underwent positive selection for CCR7, leaving out terminally differentiated effector memory CD45RA+ cells. This table comes from immunoSEQ multiplex PCR, and its TCRdb copy is limited to in-frame clones, with some not included. The table records about 800,000 clones, roughly 96% of them present only once. Sequenced: naive CD8+ T cells sorted from blood. All receptors come from a man in his thirties or forties in good health.

The V call is TRBV5-6, the J call TRBJ2-1, with 7 bases identical to TRBD1. This CDR3 is 14 amino acids long. Germline V gene sequence: CDR1 SGHDT, CDR2 YYEEEE. The trim removed 4 bases at V and 5 bases at J, leaving 6 bases unmatched. CDR3 nucleotide sequence: TGTGCCAGCAGCCGTTACACAGGGGACAATGAGCAGTTCTTC. Amino acids: CASSRYTGDNEQFF.

This clone was observed a single time. The V call is TRBV29-1, the J call TRBJ1-3; D perhaps matches TRBD1 (5 bases). Deletions cut 3 bases from V and 3 bases from J, with 9 bases between. This CDR3 comprises 13 residues. In germline, CDR1 is SQVTM, CDR2 ANQGSEA. CDR3 in amino acids: CSVEGLNGNTIYF. Written as DNA, the CDR3 is TGCAGCGTTGAGGGACTTAATGGAAACACCATATATTTT.

The V call is TRBV28, the J call TRBJ1-1; unclear D gene. Trimming shortened V by 7 bases and J by 3 bases, and 12 bases separated the two germline ends. There are 13 residues in the CDR3. Germline assignment: CDR1 MDHEN and CDR2 SYDVKM. The CDR3 nucleotides read TGTGCCAGCACCCTCGCGGTGTACACTGAAGCTTTCTTT. This sequence encodes CASTLAVYTEAFF.

The V gene is TRBV7-3, the J gene TRBJ2-1; possible D gene TRBD1, 6 bases. The CDR3 totals 12 residues. Germline CDR1 and CDR2: SGHTA and FQGTGA. V was cut by 0 bases and J by 10 bases, with 7 bases left in between. CDR3 DNA sequence: TGTGCCAGCAGCTTAACGGGGGCGGAGCAGTTCTTC. Protein product: CASSLTGAEQFF.

This rearrangement joins TRBV7-2 to TRBJ2-7; D tentatively fits TRBD1 or TRBD2 (7 bases each). V gave up 5 bases and J gave up 4 bases, with 18 bases separating them. Germline V gene lookup returns CDR1 SGHTA and CDR2 FQGNSA. This CDR3 is built from 15 residues. The CDR3 loop is CASSPQGSGTYEQYF. The CDR3 bases are TGTGCCAGCAGCCCACAGGGGAGCGGGACGTACGAGCAGTACTTC. The variable domain in full, completed from reference TRBV7-2 and TRBJ2-7, reads GAGVSQSPSNKVTEKGKDVELRCDPISGHTALYWYRQSLGQGLEFLIYFQGNSAPDKSGLPSDRFSAERTGGSVSTLTIQRTQQEDSAVYLCASSPQGSGTYEQYFGPGTRLTVT.

The CDR3 is CASSTRDRVMGEQYF. The CDR3, as DNA: TGTGCCAGCAGCACCCGGGACAGGGTTATGGGCGAGCAGTACTTC. The V call is TRBV11-2, the J call TRBJ2-7; the match to TRBD1 covers 9 bases. Germline assignment: CDR1 SGHAT and CDR2 FQNNGV. The length of the CDR3 is 15 residues. V gave up 5 bases and J gave up 6 bases; unmatched junction bases: 11.

This rearrangement joins TRBV7-2 to TRBJ1-1, with D hard to call. The V end lost 4 bases, the J end lost 0 bases, and 15 bases lay between the germline ends. The CDR3 length is 16 residues. Germline CDR1 and CDR2: SGHTA and FQGNSA. The CDR3, as DNA: TGTGCCAGCAGCTCCCACCGGTCGAGAATGAACACTGAAGCTTTCTTT. Encoded protein: CASSSHRSRMNTEAFF.

Points on this clone: Other DNA variants within this sample encode the same CDR3. The chain has TRBV7-9 and TRBJ2-5, with unresolved D. In germline, CDR1 is SEHNR, CDR2 FQNEAQ (reference sequence). V shed 6 bases and J shed 1 base, with 3 bases lying between them. This CDR3 is 11 amino acids long. The CDR3 protein is CASSRQETQYF. In DNA, the CDR3 is TGTGCCAGCAGTCGCCAAGAGACCCAGTACTTC.

Remarks on this clone: The same CDR3 can be traced to other DNA sequences in this sample. V usage is TRBV7-9 and J usage is TRBJ2-3, with D unclear. Germline CDR1 is SEHNR and CDR2 is FQNEAQ (reference sequence). This CDR3 spans 12 amino acids. The V end lost 5 bases, the J end lost 0 bases, and 3 bases lay between the germline ends. The CDR3 sequence: CASSPSTDTQYF. CDR3 DNA: TGTGCCAGCAGCCCGAGCACAGATACGCAGTATTTT.

The chain combines TRBV15 with TRBJ1-2; D not certain. V was clipped by 2 bases and J by 6 bases, with 13 bases between them. The CDR3 loop spans 14 amino acids. The V gene's germline CDR1 is LNHNV and CDR2 YYDKDF (reference sequence). The CDR3 nucleotides are TGTGCCACCAGCAGAAATTCCCGACCCGATGGCTACACCTTC. The encoded protein is CATSRNSRPDGYTF.

J is TRBJ2-1 and V is TRBV13; D tentatively reads TRBD1 or TRBD2 (6 bases each). Germline values: CDR1 PRHDT, CDR2 FYEKMQ (reference sequence). Trimming pared 5 bases from V and 6 bases from J, leaving 14 bases between. This CDR3 is 14 amino acids long. CDR3 region: CASSPTGAANEQFF. CDR3 nucleotide sequence: TGTGCCAGCAGCCCAACGGGGGCGGCCAATGAGCAGTTCTTC.

The V call is TRBV11-2, the J call TRBJ2-1; D is undetermined. Between the trimmed V and J ends, which lost 2 bases and 5 bases, there was a span of 4 bases. In germline, CDR1 is SGHAT, CDR2 FQNNGV. CDR3 length equals 12 residues. The CDR3 sequence is CASSLLHNEQFF. The CDR3 DNA sequence: TGTGCCAGCAGCTTACTCCACAATGAGCAGTTCTTC.

The chain recombines TRBV29-1 with TRBJ1-1; D not certain. Germline CDR1 SQVTM, CDR2 ANQGSEA. V was cut by 4 bases and J by 1 base, with 10 bases left in between. CDR3 length: 13 amino acids. CDR3 region: CSVVLTGNTEAFF. The DNA of the CDR3 is TGCAGCGTTGTGTTGACGGGGAACACTGAAGCTTTCTTT.

The V call is TRBV5-5, the J call TRBJ1-4; TRBD1 agrees at 7 bases. V dropped 3 bases and J dropped 5; count of bases not matched to a gene: 10. This CDR3 is 16 amino acids long. CDR1 and CDR2 from the germline V gene are SGHKS and YYEKEE (reference sequence). The CDR3 is CASSYEPTGPNEKLFF. CDR3 sequence (DNA): TGTGCCAGCAGCTACGAACCGACAGGGCCCAATGAAAAACTGTTTTTT. Supplemented by reference TRBV5-5 and TRBJ1-4, the full variable domain reads DAGVTQSPTHLIKTRGQQVTLRCSPISGHKSVSWYQQVLGQGPQFIFQYYEKEERGRGNFPDRFSARQFPNYSSELNVNALLLGDSALYLCASSYEPTGPNEKLFFGSGTQLSVL.

V usage is TRBV27 and J usage is TRBJ2-1, with D perhaps TRBD1 (5 bases). The germline CDR1 and CDR2 sequences are MNHEY and SMNVEV (reference sequence). The V end lost 1 base, the J end lost 8 bases, and 9 bases lay between the germline ends. The length of the CDR3 is 13 residues. The CDR3 spells CASSLWQGHEQFF. As DNA, the CDR3 is TGTGCCAGCAGTTTATGGCAGGGTCATGAGCAGTTCTTC.

The chain employs TRBV5-1 and TRBJ2-1, with D perhaps TRBD2 (5 bases). V lost 2 bases and J 9 bases, leaving 12 bases between the germline ends. CDR1 is SGHRS, CDR2 YFSETQ, per germline. The CDR3 length is 13 residues. The CDR3 DNA reads as TGCGCCAGCAGCTTCCGAGAGGGTCCTGAGCAGTTCTTC. It encodes CASSFREGPEQFF.

CDR3 region: CASSQVLGGSEKLFF. The CDR3 region has the DNA TGCGCCAGCAGCCAAGTTCTGGGGGGAAGCGAAAAACTGTTTTTT. The chain recombines TRBV4-1 with TRBJ1-4; possible D gene TRBD1, 5 bases. Germline loops: CDR1 MGHRA, CDR2 YSYEKL. The germline V and J ends were trimmed by 1 base and 8 bases, with 14 bases remaining between them. This CDR3 spans 15 amino acids.

The chain carries TRBV11-3 and TRBJ2-7; D not resolved. V was pared by 0 bases and J by 7 bases, with 10 bases between. Germline CDR1 SGHNT, CDR2 YENEEA. The CDR3 has 13 residues. The chain's CDR3 is CASSLDQTREQYF. CDR3 bases: TGTGCCAGCAGCTTAGATCAAACTCGGGAGCAGTACTTC.

V gene TRBV7-9 combines with J gene TRBJ2-1, with a possible D match to TRBD2 (6 bases). Between the trimmed V and J ends, which lost 1 base and 0 bases, there was a span of 10 bases. The germline CDR1 and CDR2 sequences are SEHNR and FQNEAQ (reference sequence). The CDR3 extends over 16 amino acids. The CDR3 loop is CASSLDTSSSYNEQFF. CDR3 coding DNA: TGTGCCAGCAGCTTAGATACTAGCAGCTCCTACAATGAGCAGTTCTTC.

This clone has only one observation. The chain recombines TRBV14 with TRBJ2-7, with a weak D call TRBD1 (5 bases). The germline V and J ends were trimmed by 4 bases and 2 bases, with 15 bases remaining between them. CDR1 is SGHDN, CDR2 FVKESK, per germline. The CDR3 is 15 amino acids. Here the CDR3 DNA reads TGTGCCAGCAGCCTAGGAACAGGAAGGGCCTACGAGCAGTACTTC. Protein: CASSLGTGRAYEQYF.

The gene calls are TRBV5-1 and TRBJ2-2; D remains ambiguous. Germline assignment: CDR1 SGHRS and CDR2 YFSETQ. This CDR3 region has 13 residues. The ends were cut back, 6 bases at V and 0 bases at J, with 6 bases in the middle. CDR3 DNA: TGCGCCAGCACCGGGCCGAACACCGGGGAGCTGTTTTTT. Translating it yields CASTGPNTGELFF.

This chain connects TRBV27 to TRBJ2-5; a weak D match, TRBD1 (5 bases). The CDR3 length is 13 residues. Deletions cut 3 bases from V and 0 bases from J, with 5 bases between. The germline CDR1 and CDR2 sequences are MNHEY and SMNVEV (reference sequence). The CDR3 coding sequence is TGTGCCAGCAGTTTGACAGACCAAGAGACCCAGTACTTC. Amino acids: CASSLTDQETQYF.

This chain links TRBV6-5 with TRBJ2-3; D remains ambiguous. The CDR3 sequence is 13 residues long. From germline, CDR1 is MNHEY and CDR2 SVGAGI. The V gene lost 0 bases and the J gene lost 4 bases, with 5 bases spanning the gap. Here the CDR3 DNA reads TGTGCCAGCAGTTACTCACGCTCAGATACGCAGTATTTT. The encoded protein is CASSYSRSDTQYF.

This chain uses TRBV2 with TRBJ2-5; D not resolved. Germline assignment: CDR1 SNHLY and CDR2 FYNNEI. The CDR3 covers 14 residues. Trimming took off 1 base at V and 0 bases at J, with 6 bases between the two ends. CDR3: CASSEVLNQETQYF. The CDR3 nucleotides are TGTGCCAGCAGTGAAGTACTTAACCAAGAGACCCAGTACTTC.